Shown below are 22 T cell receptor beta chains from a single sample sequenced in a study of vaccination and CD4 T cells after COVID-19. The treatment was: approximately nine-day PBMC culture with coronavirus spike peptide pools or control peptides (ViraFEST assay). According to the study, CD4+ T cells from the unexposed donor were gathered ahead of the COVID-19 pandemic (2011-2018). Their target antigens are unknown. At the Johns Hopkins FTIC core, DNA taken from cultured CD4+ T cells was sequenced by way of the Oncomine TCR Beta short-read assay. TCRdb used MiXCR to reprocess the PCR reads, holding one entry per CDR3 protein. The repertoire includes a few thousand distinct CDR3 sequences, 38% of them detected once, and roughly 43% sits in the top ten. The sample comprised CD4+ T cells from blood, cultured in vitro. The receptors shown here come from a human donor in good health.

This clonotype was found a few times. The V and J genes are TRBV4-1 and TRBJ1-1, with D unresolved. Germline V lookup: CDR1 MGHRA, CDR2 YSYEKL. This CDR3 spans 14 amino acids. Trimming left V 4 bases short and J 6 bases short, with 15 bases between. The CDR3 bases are TGCGCCAGCAGCCTCCGGGAGGGTATTCCTGAAGCTTTCTTT. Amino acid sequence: CASSLREGIPEAFF.

The CDR3 here is CASSHRTAMNTEAFF. CDR3 DNA: TGTGCCAGCAGTCACCGGACAGCTATGAACACTGAAGCTTTCTTT. This sequence joins TRBV27 and TRBJ1-1, with a weak D call TRBD1 (6 bases). V lost 5 bases, J lost 0 bases, and 13 bases lay in between. The CDR3 runs to 15 residues. Germline CDR1 MNHEY, CDR2 SMNVEV (reference sequence).

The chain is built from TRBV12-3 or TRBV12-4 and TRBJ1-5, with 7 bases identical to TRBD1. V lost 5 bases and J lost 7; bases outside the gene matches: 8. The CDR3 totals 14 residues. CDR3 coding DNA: TGTGCCAGCAGTGCGACAGGGAGACGGCAGCCCCAGCATTTT. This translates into CASSATGRRQPQHF.

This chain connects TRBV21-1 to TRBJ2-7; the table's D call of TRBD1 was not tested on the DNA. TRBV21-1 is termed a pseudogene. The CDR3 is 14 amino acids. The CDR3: CASSKGYRTYEQYF. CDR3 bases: TGTGCCAGCAGCAAAGGTTACAGGACCTACGAGCAGTACTTC.

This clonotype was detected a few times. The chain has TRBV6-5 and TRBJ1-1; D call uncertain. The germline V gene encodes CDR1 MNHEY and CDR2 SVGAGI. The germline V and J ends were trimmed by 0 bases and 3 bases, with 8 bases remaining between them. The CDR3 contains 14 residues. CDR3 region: CASSYSVRDTEAFF. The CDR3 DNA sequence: TGTGCCAGCAGTTACTCGGTTCGGGACACTGAAGCTTTCTTT.

CDR3 sequence: CARSLEANQETQYF. CDR3 DNA: TGTGCCAGAAGCTTGGAGGCTAACCAAGAGACCCAGTACTTC. The genes are TRBV5-3 and TRBJ2-5; D remains unclear. TRBV5-3 is known as an ORF, though its function is uncertain. V was trimmed by 0 bases and J by 0 bases, leaving 6 bases between them. This CDR3 has 14 amino acids.

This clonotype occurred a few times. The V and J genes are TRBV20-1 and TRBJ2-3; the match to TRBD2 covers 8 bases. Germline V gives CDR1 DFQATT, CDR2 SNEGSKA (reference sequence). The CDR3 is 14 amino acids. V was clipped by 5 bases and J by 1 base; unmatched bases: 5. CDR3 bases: TGCAGTGCTCAACCGGGACTAGGCACAGATACGCAGTATTTT. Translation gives CSAQPGLGTDTQYF.

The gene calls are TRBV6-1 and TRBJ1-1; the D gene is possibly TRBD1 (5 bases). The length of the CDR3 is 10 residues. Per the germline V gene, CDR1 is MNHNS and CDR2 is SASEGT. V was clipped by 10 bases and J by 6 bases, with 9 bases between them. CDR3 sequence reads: CATGGPEAFF. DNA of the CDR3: TGTGCCACCGGGGGTCCTGAAGCTTTCTTT.

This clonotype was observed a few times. The chain's CDR3 is CASPSDTTGNTIYF. CDR3 in DNA: TGTGCCAGCCCATCGGACACGACTGGAAACACCATATATTTT. The chain links TRBV19 to TRBJ1-3; D may be TRBD1 (5 bases). CDR1 is LNHDA and CDR2 is SQIVND in the germline V gene (reference sequence). There are 14 residues in the CDR3. Between the trimmed V and J ends, which lost 9 bases and 2 bases, there was a span of 14 bases.

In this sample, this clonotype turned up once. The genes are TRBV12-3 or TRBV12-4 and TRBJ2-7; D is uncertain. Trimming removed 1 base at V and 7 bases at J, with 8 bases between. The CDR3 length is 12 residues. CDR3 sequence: CASSLEAGEQYF. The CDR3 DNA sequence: TGTGCCAGCAGTTTAGAGGCCGGGGAGCAGTACTTC.

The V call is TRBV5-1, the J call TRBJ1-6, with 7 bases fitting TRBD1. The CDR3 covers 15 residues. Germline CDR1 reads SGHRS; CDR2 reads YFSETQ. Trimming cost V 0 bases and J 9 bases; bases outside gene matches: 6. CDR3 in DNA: TGCGCCAGCAGCTTGGCCGGGACAGAGAGTTCACCCCTCCACTTT. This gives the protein CASSLAGTESSPLHF. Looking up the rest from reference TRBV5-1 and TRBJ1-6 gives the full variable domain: KAGVTQTPRYLIKTRGQQVTLSCSPISGHRSVSWYQQTPGQGLQFLFEYFSETQRNKGNFPGRFSGRQFSNSRSEMNVSTLELGDSALYLCASSLAGTESSPLHFGNGTRLTVT.

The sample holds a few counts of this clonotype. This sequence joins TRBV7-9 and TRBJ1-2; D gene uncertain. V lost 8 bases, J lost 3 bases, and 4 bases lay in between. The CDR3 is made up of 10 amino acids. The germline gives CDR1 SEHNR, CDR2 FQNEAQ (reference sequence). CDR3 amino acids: CASGDYGYTF. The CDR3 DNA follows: TGTGCCAGCGGCGACTATGGCTACACCTTC.

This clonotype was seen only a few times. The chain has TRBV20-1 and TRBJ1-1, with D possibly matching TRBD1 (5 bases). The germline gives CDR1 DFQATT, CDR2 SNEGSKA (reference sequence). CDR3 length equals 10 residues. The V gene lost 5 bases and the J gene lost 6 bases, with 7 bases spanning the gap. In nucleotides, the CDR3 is TGCAGTGCTTGGGGGGCTGAAGCTTTCTTT. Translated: CSAWGAEAFF.

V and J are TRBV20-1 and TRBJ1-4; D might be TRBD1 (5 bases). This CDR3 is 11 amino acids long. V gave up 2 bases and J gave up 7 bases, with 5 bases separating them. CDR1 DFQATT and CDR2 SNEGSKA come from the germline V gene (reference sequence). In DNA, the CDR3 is TGCAGTGCTAGACAGGGTGAAAAACTGTTTTTT. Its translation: CSARQGEKLFF.

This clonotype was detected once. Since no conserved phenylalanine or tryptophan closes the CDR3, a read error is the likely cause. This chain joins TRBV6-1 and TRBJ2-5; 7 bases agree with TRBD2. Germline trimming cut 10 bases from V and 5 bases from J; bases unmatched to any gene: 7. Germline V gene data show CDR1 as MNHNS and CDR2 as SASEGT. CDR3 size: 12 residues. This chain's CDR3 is CATQMGGETQYY. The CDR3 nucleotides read TGTGCCACACAGATGGGAGGGGAGACCCAGTACTAC.

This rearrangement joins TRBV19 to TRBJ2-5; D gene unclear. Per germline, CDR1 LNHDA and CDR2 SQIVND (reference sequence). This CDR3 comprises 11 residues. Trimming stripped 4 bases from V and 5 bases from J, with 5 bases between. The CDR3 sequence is CASSTVETQYF. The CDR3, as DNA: TGTGCCAGTAGTACGGTGGAGACCCAGTACTTC. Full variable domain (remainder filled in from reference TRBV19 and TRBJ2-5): DGGITQSPKYLFRKEGQNVTLSCEQNLNHDAMYWYRQDPGQGLRLIYYSQIVNDFQKGDIAEGYSVSREKKESFPLTVTSAQKNPTAFYLCASSTVETQYFGPGTRLLVL.

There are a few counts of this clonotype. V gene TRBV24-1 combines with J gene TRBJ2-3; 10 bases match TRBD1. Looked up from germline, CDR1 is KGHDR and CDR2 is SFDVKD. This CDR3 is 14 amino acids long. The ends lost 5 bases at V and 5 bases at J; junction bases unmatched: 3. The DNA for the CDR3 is TGTGCCACCAGTGGGACAGGGGGTATAGATACGCAGTATTTT. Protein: CATSGTGGIDTQYF.

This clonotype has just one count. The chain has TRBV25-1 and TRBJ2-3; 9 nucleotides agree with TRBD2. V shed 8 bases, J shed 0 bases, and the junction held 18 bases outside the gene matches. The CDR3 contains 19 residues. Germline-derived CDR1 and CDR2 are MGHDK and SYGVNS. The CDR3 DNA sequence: TGTGCCAGCTCCGAGGCCCAGCGGGGGGTTGGTACTAGCACAGATACGCAGTATTTT. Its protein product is CASSEAQRGVGTSTDTQYF.

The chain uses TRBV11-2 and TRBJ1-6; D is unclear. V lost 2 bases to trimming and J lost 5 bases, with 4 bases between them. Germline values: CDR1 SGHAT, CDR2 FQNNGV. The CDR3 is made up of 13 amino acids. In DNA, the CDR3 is TGTGCCAGCAGCTTACAGGATAATTCACCCCTCCACTTT. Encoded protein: CASSLQDNSPLHF.

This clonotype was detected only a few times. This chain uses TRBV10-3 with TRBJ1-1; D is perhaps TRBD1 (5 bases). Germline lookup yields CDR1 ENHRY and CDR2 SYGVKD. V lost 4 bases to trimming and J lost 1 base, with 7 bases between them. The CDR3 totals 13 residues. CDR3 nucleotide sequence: TGTGCCATCAGTGGTGGGGCGAACACTGAAGCTTTCTTT. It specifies CAISGGANTEAFF.

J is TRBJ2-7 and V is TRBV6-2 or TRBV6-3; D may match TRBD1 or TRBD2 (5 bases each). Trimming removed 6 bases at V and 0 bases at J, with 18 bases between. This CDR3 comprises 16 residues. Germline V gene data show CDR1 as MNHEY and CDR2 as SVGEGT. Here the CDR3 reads CASSPIPGASSYEQYF. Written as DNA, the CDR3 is TGTGCCAGCAGCCCCATCCCCGGGGCCAGCTCCTACGAGCAGTACTTC.

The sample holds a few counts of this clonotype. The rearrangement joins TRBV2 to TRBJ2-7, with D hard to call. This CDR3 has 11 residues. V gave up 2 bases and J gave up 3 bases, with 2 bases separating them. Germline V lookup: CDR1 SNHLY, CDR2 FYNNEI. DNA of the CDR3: TGTGCCAGCAGTGAATTCTACGAGCAGTACTTC. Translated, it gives CASSEFYEQYF.